This T cell receptor (beta chain) was profiled in a study of shared clonotypes between healthy human individuals. J was trimmed by 2 bases and V by 6 bases; bases with no gene match: 8. CDR1 is SQVTM, CDR2 ANQGSEA, per germline. There are 15 residues in the CDR3. Original handling: Junction-only immunoSEQ data arrived without quality scores, meaning filtering differed. Generated by immunoSEQ multiplex PCR, the TCRdb table keeps only in-frame clones and is missing some. That table furnishes V, J and clone size, whereas the DNA furnished D and trimming. This table holds about 490,000 clones, less than 80% found once.

Sequencing input: PBMCs. J is TRBJ2-1 and V is TRBV29-1; 9 nucleotides match TRBD2. This TCR was recovered from a woman aged 40 to 55 in good health. Some clones in this sample may be carry-over from other donors' samples. Written as DNA, the CDR3 is TGCAGCGTCACTTTAGCGGGAGCTGCCTACAATGAGCAGTTCTTC. This translates into CSVTLAGAAYNEQFF.